This T cell receptor (beta chain) was profiled in a study of T cells in Graves' hyperthyroidism and ophthalmopathy. Whole-study findings and limits: Ophthalmopathy was identified by the model a median roughly six months ahead of onset.

The CDR3 length is 15 residues. V was cut by 3 bases and J by 1 base, with 9 bases left in between. Germline-derived CDR1 and CDR2 are SNHLY and FYNNEI. With respect to this clonotype: Its antigen is not known.

The source material, RNA transcripts, was used to amplify TCR beta CDR3 regions. Initially, a first-round RT-PCR of the TCR CDR3 employed the HTBI primer set. One entry per CDR3 protein results from TCRdb running MiXCR on the multiplex PCR reads. Found here are about 540,000 distinct CDR3 sequences, around 45% of them singletons; the top ten hold 8.2%. This receptor was identified in a woman between 18 and 29 years old with Graves' hyperthyroidism. The chain uses TRBV2 and TRBJ2-2; D is unresolved. The sequencing sample was made of peripheral blood or thyroid tissue (not recorded which). The CDR3, as DNA: TGTGCCAGCAGTGAGAGCAGAGGGAACACCGGGGAGCTGTTTTTT. This translates into CASSESRGNTGELFF.